A single sample is the source of the 6 T cell receptor beta chains below, sequenced in a study of blood T cell repertoires in COVID-19. Profiling relied on immunoSEQ multiplex PCR, and the TCRdb table lists in-frame clones only, not all of them. The sample shows approximately 290,000 clones, 80% to 85% of them seen only once. Sequences were obtained from peripheral blood. The receptors come from a person between 65 and 79 years old with COVID-19, enrolled during active disease.

The CDR3 here is CASSIEDAGGFGSLEQFF. For the CDR3, the DNA is TGTGCCAGTAGTATAGAGGACGCCGGAGGTTTCGGGAGTCTTGAGCAGTTCTTC. The chain uses TRBV19 and TRBJ2-1, with a weak D call TRBD2 (6 bases). Germline lookup yields CDR1 LNHDA and CDR2 SQIVND (reference sequence). The V end lost 0 bases, the J end lost 9 bases, and 24 bases lay between the germline ends. The CDR3 contains 18 residues.

This chain links TRBV5-1 with TRBJ1-6; unclear D gene. The CDR3 consists of 17 residues. Trimming left V 1 base short and J 0 bases short, with 11 bases between. The V gene's germline CDR1 is SGHRS and CDR2 YFSETQ. For the CDR3, the DNA is TGCGCCAGCAGCTTGTCCCAGCGGAGCTCCTATAATTCACCCCTCCACTTT. This sequence encodes CASSLSQRSSYNSPLHF.

The J gene is TRBJ2-1, the V gene TRBV4-3; 12 nucleotides align to TRBD2. The CDR3 loop spans 15 amino acids. CDR1 is LGHNA and CDR2 is YSLEER in the germline V gene. V lost 1 base, J lost 10 bases, and 5 bases stayed unmatched. CDR3 amino acids: CASSQGLAGAREQFF. The DNA of the CDR3 is TGCGCCAGCAGCCAAGGACTAGCGGGAGCTCGGGAGCAGTTCTTC.

The chain is built from TRBV6-4 and TRBJ1-1, with 7 bases matching TRBD1. The CDR3 covers 15 residues. Germline V CDR1 and CDR2: MRHNA, SNTAGT. Trimming removed 6 bases from V and 1 base from J; junction bases left unmatched: 8. CDR3 nucleotides: TGTGCCAGCAGGGAACAGGGGACAAAGAACACTGAAGCTTTCTTT. This translates into CASREQGTKNTEAFF.

This clone showed up just once. Different DNA sequences within this sample yield the same CDR3. The chain recombines TRBV12-3 or TRBV12-4 with TRBJ1-1; TRBD1 matches at 8 bases. J lost 4 bases, V lost 6 bases, and 4 bases had no gene match. This CDR3 region has 13 residues. Here the CDR3 DNA reads TGTGCCAGCAGCCTGACAGGGGCCACTGAAGCTTTCTTT. The encoded protein is CASSLTGATEAFF.

This clone was seen a handful of times. This sequence joins TRBV3-1 (or the pseudogene TRBV3-2) and TRBJ2-7, with TRBD2 matching 8 bases. The CDR3 sequence is 12 residues long. Germline V gives CDR1 LGHDT, CDR2 YNNKEL (reference sequence). V dropped 10 bases and J dropped 5; count of bases not matched to a gene: 7. In DNA form, the CDR3 reads TGTGCCACCAAAAGCGGGAGTCACGAGCAGTACTTC. Amino acids: CATKSGSHEQYF.